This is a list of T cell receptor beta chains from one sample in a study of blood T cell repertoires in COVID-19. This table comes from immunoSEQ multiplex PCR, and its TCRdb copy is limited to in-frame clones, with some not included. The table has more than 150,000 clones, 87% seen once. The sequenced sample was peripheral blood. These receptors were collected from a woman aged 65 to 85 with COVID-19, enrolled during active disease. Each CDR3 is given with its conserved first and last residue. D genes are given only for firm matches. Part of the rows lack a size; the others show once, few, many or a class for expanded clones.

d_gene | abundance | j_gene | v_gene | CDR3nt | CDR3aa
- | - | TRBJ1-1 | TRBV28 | TGTGCCAGCACTGGGAGTCACACTGAAGCTTTCTTT | CASTGSHTEAFF
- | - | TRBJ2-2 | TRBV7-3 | TGTGCCAGCAGCTTAAATCTAGCGACTACCGGGGAGCTGTTTTTT | CASSLNLATTGELFF
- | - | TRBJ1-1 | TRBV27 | TGTGCCAGCAGTTCCCGGGGGGGCCCCACTGAAGCTTTCTTT | CASSSRGGPTEAFF
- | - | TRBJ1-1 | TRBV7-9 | TGTGCCAGCAGCCTGTCCACTGAAGCTTTCTTT | CASSLSTEAFF
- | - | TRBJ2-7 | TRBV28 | TGTGCCAGCAGTTTTTGGCGGGATATGAACGAGCAGTACTTC | CASSFWRDMNEQYF
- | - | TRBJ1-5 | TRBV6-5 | TGTGCCAGCATGAATTCGGGTAGCAATCAGCCCCAGCATTTT | CASMNSGSNQPQHF
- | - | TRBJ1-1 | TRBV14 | TGTGCCAGCAGCCAAGATGAGGTGAACACTGAAGCTTTCTTT | CASSQDEVNTEAFF
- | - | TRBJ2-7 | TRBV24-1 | TGTGCCACCAGTGATTTTGTCAGGCCTGTCGAGCAGTACTTC | CATSDFVRPVEQYF
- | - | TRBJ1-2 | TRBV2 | TGTGCCAGCAGTGAAGACCAGTCTGGCTACACCTTC | CASSEDQSGYTF
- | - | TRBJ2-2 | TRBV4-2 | TGTGCCAGCAGCCAAGACGTGCGGTCCGGGGAGCTGTTTTTT | CASSQDVRSGELFF
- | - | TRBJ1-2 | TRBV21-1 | TGTGCCAGCAGCAAAGGTTGGACAGGGAAATTGAGGTTCTACACCTTC | CASSKGWTGKLRFYTF
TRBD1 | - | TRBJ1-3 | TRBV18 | TGTGCCAGCTCACCACGACAGGGTGTAGACACCATATATTTT | CASSPRQGVDTIYF
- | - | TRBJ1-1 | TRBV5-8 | TGTGCCAGCAGCAGAGGACAGCACTACACTGAAGCTTTCTTT | CASSRGQHYTEAFF
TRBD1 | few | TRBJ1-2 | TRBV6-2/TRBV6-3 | TGTGCCAGCACCCCGGACAGGGGCCATGCCCCTTTCTATGGCTACACCTTC | CASTPDRGHAPFYGYTF
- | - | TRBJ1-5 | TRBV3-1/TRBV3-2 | TGTGCCAGCAGCCAATCGGGGGGGTATCAGCCCCAGCATTTT | CASSQSGGYQPQHF
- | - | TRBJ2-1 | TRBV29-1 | TGCAGCGTTCCCTCCCCAGGTGGGAATGAGCAGTTCTTC | CSVPSPGGNEQFF
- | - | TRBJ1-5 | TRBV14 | TGTGCCAGCAGCCCCGAGCCCGATAGCAATCAGCCCCAGCATTTT | CASSPEPDSNQPQHF
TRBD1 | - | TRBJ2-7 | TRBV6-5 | TGTGCCAGCAGTTTAGACAGGCCGGGACAGGGCTACGAGCAGTACTTC | CASSLDRPGQGYEQYF
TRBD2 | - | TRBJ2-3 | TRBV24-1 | TGTGCCACCAGTGATTTAAAAGCGGGAGGGGAAGCAGATACGCAGTATTTT | CATSDLKAGGEADTQYF
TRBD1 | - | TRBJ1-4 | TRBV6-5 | TGTGCCAGCAGGAGGGACAGGGGGCGCTGGGAAAAACTGTTTTTT | CASRRDRGRWEKLFF
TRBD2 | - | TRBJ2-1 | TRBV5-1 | TGCGCCAGCAGCTCCTATAGCGGGATTTCCTACAATGAGCAGTTCTTC | CASSSYSGISYNEQFF
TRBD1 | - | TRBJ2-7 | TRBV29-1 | TGCAGCGTACAGGGGGCCTACGAGCAGTACTTC | CSVQGAYEQYF
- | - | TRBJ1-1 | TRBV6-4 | TGTGCCAGCAGTGATAACTTGAACACTGAAGCTTTCTTT | CASSDNLNTEAFF
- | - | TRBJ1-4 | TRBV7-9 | TGTGCCAGCAGCTTAGGCCAGGGCGGTTCTAATGAAAAACTGTTTTTT | CASSLGQGGSNEKLFF
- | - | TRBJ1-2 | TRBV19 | TGTGCCAGTACCCCGATTGGGCTTAACTATGGCTACACCTTC | CASTPIGLNYGYTF
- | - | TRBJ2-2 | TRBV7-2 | TGTGCCAGCAGCTTAGAAGGCGCAGGGGTCCCGACGACCGGGGAGCTGTTTTTT | CASSLEGAGVPTTGELFF
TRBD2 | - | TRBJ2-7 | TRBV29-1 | TGCAGCGTTGTCTGGACTAGCGGGAGGGTGATCGACGAGCAGTACTTC | CSVVWTSGRVIDEQYF
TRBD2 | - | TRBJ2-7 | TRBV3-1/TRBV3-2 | TGTGCCAGCAGCCAACAAAGCGGGAGGGCCTACGAGCAGTACTTC | CASSQQSGRAYEQYF
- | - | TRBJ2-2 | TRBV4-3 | TGCGCCAGCAGCCAAGATCATTGGCGGGGCACCGGGGAGCTGTTTTTT | CASSQDHWRGTGELFF